This T cell receptor (beta chain) was captured by sequencing in a study of prognosis after radiotherapy for stage I lung cancer. Study summary: 10 to 15 men and more than 5 women, aged about 53 to 85 and with a median age of approximately 70 years, made up the patients.

The CDR3 is made up of 14 amino acids. Trimming cost V 3 bases and J 2 bases; bases outside gene matches: 4. Germline CDR1 and CDR2: SQVTM and ANQGSEA. CDR3 of TCR beta was amplified from genomic DNA via a two-round multiplex PCR. Each TRBV and TRBJ gene had its own primer in the first PCR round. Universal primers featured in the second PCR round. One entry per CDR3 protein, called by TCRdb with MiXCR from the multiplex PCR reads. The sample holds some 38,000 distinct CDR3 sequences; roughly 25% are singletons and the top ten take around a quarter. This clonotype was detected many times. The material was PBMCs, obtained before or after stereotactic body radiation therapy (not recorded which). This chain uses TRBV29-1 with TRBJ2-7; TRBD1 agrees at 10 bases. This TCR was sampled from a donor older than 45 with non-small cell lung cancer. In DNA form, the CDR3 reads TGCAGCGTTGAGGGGACAGGGGATACCTACGAGCAGTACTTC. Translation: CSVEGTGDTYEQYF.